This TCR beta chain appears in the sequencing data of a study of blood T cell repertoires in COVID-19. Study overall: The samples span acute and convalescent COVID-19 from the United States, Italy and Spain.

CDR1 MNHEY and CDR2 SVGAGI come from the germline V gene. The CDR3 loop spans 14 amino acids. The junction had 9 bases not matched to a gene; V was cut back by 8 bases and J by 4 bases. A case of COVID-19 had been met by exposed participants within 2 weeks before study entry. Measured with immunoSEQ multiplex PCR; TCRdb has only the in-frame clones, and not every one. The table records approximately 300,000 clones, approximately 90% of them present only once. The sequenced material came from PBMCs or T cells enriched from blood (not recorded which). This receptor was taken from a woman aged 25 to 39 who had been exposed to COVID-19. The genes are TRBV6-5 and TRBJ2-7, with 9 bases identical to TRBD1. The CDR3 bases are TGTGCCAGCCCTTCTGGGACAGGGAATTACGAGCAGTACTTC. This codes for CASPSGTGNYEQYF.